This T cell receptor (beta chain) emerged from a study of human T cells and chemical hapten exposure. Turning to the study itself: Minor pooled library volume differences mainly drove per-sample TCR yield variation. Findings of the study overall: TCRs at a frequency above 1 in 1000 stayed unchanged with DPC sensitization.

This clonotype was counted at least ten times. The antigen is undetermined. Before extraction, the whole blood was not fractionated, and total RNA was taken from it. The library attached unique molecular identifiers to individual cDNA molecules. How the authors handled the data: Across samples, TCR counts had a median of about 92,000 and ranged from about 23,224 to 700,000. TCRdb independently ran MiXCR on the 5' RACE reads; one entry per CDR3 protein. TCRdb's processing, not the authors' own work, is the source of the V and J calls. The sample contains about 140,000 distinct CDR3 sequences, roughly 4.1% of which appear only once. The germline V gene encodes CDR1 DFQATT and CDR2 SNEGSKA (reference sequence). Between the trimmed V and J ends, which lost 3 bases and 5 bases, there was a span of 14 bases. The CDR3 totals 13 residues.

The clonotype was recovered from a female donor in good health. J is TRBJ2-7 and V is TRBV20-1, with D maybe TRBD2 (5 bases). CDR3: CSASRGRPHEQYF. The CDR3 DNA is TGCAGTGCTAGCCGCGGGCGTCCCCACGAGCAGTACTTC.